Presented here are 32 T cell receptor beta chains from one specimen sequenced in a study of cytomegalovirus exposure and HLA in healthy donors. Profiling relied on immunoSEQ multiplex PCR, and the TCRdb table lists in-frame clones only, not all of them. The table records around 150,000 clones, around 92% of them present only once. Sample: PBMCs. Receptors were obtained from a young woman in good health and CMV-seropositive.

The V and J genes are TRBV28 and TRBJ2-7, with TRBD1 identical over 10 bases. From germline, CDR1 is MDHEN and CDR2 SYDVKM. With V trimmed by 5 bases and J by 7 bases, 11 bases remained unmatched. The CDR3 is 15 amino acids. This CDR3 is CASSTPGQGSKEQYF. CDR3 DNA sequence: TGTGCCAGCAGTACGCCGGGACAGGGGTCGAAGGAGCAGTACTTC.

The V call is TRBV30, the J call TRBJ2-7; a possible D gene is TRBD1 (6 bases). V was shortened by 0 bases and J by 5 bases, with 14 bases between the two germline ends. CDR1 is GTSNPN, CDR2 SVGIG, per germline (reference sequence). The CDR3 runs to 14 residues. CDR3 bases: TGTGCCTGGAGTGTAACAGGGACCTTCGACGAGCAGTACTTC. Its translation: CAWSVTGTFDEQYF.

V is TRBV4-2 and J is TRBJ1-5; no clear D gene. V was pared by 0 bases and J by 6 bases, with 6 bases between. CDR1 and CDR2 (germline): LGHNA, YNFKEQ. This CDR3 has 13 residues. CDR3 nucleotide sequence: TGTGCCAGCAGCCAAGATACGCGTCAGCCCCAGCATTTT. As protein: CASSQDTRQPQHF.

The gene calls are TRBV18 and TRBJ2-5, with 7 bases identical to TRBD2. With V trimmed by 5 bases and J by 3 bases, 6 bases remained unmatched. The CDR3 is made up of 14 amino acids. CDR1 and CDR2 (germline): KGHSH, LQKENI. The CDR3 DNA sequence: TGTGCCAGCTCAGCCCGTCTAGCGGAAGAGACCCAGTACTTC. The encoded protein is CASSARLAEETQYF.

The gene calls are TRBV18 and TRBJ2-1; 9 nucleotides line up with TRBD2. V was pared by 4 bases and J by 5 bases, with 6 bases of the junction left unmatched. CDR1 is KGHSH and CDR2 is LQKENI in the germline V gene. The CDR3 has 15 residues. CDR3 sequence (DNA): TGTGCCAGCTCACTTAGCGGGAGCTCACACAATGAGCAGTTCTTC. Protein product: CASSLSGSSHNEQFF.

J is TRBJ1-2 and V is TRBV27; 8 positions match TRBD1. CDR1 MNHEY and CDR2 SMNVEV come from the germline V gene (reference sequence). V dropped 0 bases and J dropped 7; count of bases not matched to a gene: 4. CDR3 size: 14 residues. The CDR3 region has the DNA TGTGCCAGCAGTTTATCCGCAGGGGGCTCTGGCTACACCTTC. Its translation is CASSLSAGGSGYTF.

V gene TRBV11-3 combines with J gene TRBJ2-2; the D is unclear. The V gene's germline CDR1 is SGHNT and CDR2 YENEEA. V was cut by 5 bases and J by 4 bases, with 14 bases left in between. The CDR3 contains 15 residues. CDR3 loop: CASSPRQGPTGELFF. In DNA, the CDR3 is TGTGCCAGCAGCCCCCGACAAGGCCCCACCGGGGAGCTGTTTTTT.

This chain connects TRBV7-3 to TRBJ2-2, with D perhaps matching TRBD2 (6 bases). Germline-derived CDR1 and CDR2 are SGHTA and FQGTGA. The CDR3 has 15 amino acids. Trimming pared 2 bases from V and 7 bases from J, leaving 14 bases between. Written as DNA, the CDR3 is TGTGCCAGCAGCTTAGGACCGGGAGTTATCGGGGAGCTGTTTTTT. Residues: CASSLGPGVIGELFF.

V and J are TRBV20-1 and TRBJ2-7; D unclear. Germline CDR1 DFQATT, CDR2 SNEGSKA (reference sequence). The CDR3 sequence is 11 residues long. V was trimmed by 7 bases and J by 5 bases, leaving 12 bases between them. The DNA for the CDR3 is TGCAGTGTTATTCTCTATAACGAGCAGTACTTC. Translated: CSVILYNEQYF.

The chain links TRBV7-9 to TRBJ2-5; TRBD1 matches at 10 bases. Germline V gene data show CDR1 as SEHNR and CDR2 as FQNEAQ (reference sequence). Trimming took 5 bases from V and 5 from J; bases not matched to a gene: 8. The length of the CDR3 is 15 residues. CDR3 region: CASSIGTGDGETQYF. In nucleotides, the CDR3 is TGTGCCAGCAGCATAGGGACAGGGGATGGGGAGACCCAGTACTTC.

The rearrangement uses TRBV6-1 and TRBJ1-4, with D possibly being TRBD1 (6 bases). The V gene lost 3 bases and the J gene lost 5 bases, with 13 bases spanning the gap. Germline V CDR1 and CDR2: MNHNS, SASEGT. This CDR3 has 15 amino acids. The CDR3 protein is CASSEYWGQNEKLFF. Here the CDR3 DNA reads TGTGCCAGCAGTGAGTACTGGGGACAAAATGAAAAACTGTTTTTT.

The chain is built from TRBV5-6 and TRBJ1-5; 9 bases are shared with TRBD1. V was pared by 5 bases and J by 2 bases, with 8 bases of the junction left unmatched. CDR1 and CDR2 from the germline V gene are SGHDT and YYEEEE. CDR3 length equals 16 residues. CDR3 region: CASRKQGAGGNQPQHF. The CDR3 nucleotides read TGTGCCAGCAGGAAACAGGGGGCGGGCGGCAATCAGCCCCAGCATTTT. Variable domain in full (rest from reference TRBV5-6 and TRBJ1-5): DAGVTQSPTHLIKTRGQQVTLRCSPKSGHDTVSWYQQALGQGPQFIFQYYEEEERQRGNFPDRFSGHQFPNYSSELNVNALLLGDSALYLCASRKQGAGGNQPQHFGDGTRLSIL.

This clone was counted between two and nine times. The rearrangement joins TRBV30 to TRBJ1-5; possible D gene TRBD1, 5 bases. The V gene lost 3 bases and the J gene lost 3 bases, with 9 bases spanning the gap. Germline CDR1 GTSNPN, CDR2 SVGIG (reference sequence). The CDR3 spans 13 residues. CDR3 DNA: TGTGCCTGGAGCAGGGCGTACAATCAGCCCCAGCATTTT. Protein: CAWSRAYNQPQHF.

This clone was counted at least ten times. The CDR3 DNA is TGCGCCAGCAGAAGGCAGGAGGCCGAGCAGTACTTC. Its protein product is CASRRQEAEQYF. The genes are TRBV5-1 and TRBJ2-7; D perhaps matches TRBD2 (5 bases). Germline V gene data show CDR1 as SGHRS and CDR2 as YFSETQ. The CDR3 has 12 amino acids. V lost 5 bases and J lost 6, with 12 bases in between.

This chain joins TRBV5-4 and TRBJ2-1; 14 nucleotides line up with TRBD2. Trimming removed 4 bases from V and 6 bases from J; junction bases left unmatched: 3. CDR1 is SGHNT and CDR2 is YYREEE in the germline V gene (reference sequence). The CDR3 extends over 15 amino acids. DNA of the CDR3: TGTGCCAGCAGCCTCGGGACTAGCGGGAGCAATGAGCAGTTCTTC. Protein: CASSLGTSGSNEQFF.

The rearrangement links TRBV5-6 to TRBJ2-7, with 7 bases matching TRBD2. This CDR3 is 15 amino acids long. Germline V gene data show CDR1 as SGHDT and CDR2 as YYEEEE. V trimming: 1 base; J trimming: 5 bases; junction bases outside the gene matches: 9. The CDR3 sequence: CASSLLGRTYDEQYF. Written as DNA, the CDR3 is TGTGCCAGCAGCTTGCTCGGGAGGACCTACGACGAGCAGTACTTC.

To note about this clone: At one of its ends the junction is not consistent with the germline gene, which may arise from a read error. The J gene is TRBJ2-1, the V gene TRBV7-7; the D is unclear. The CDR3 runs 15 residues. Germline CDR1 is SSHAT and CDR2 is FNYEAQ (reference sequence). The DNA of the CDR3 is TGTGCTAGCAGCCCCCAGGAAACCTCCTACAATGAGCAGTTCTTC. Its translation is CASSPQETSYNEQFF.

This clone came up once. The rearrangement links TRBV9 to TRBJ2-3, with 10 nucleotides matching TRBD2. The CDR3 loop spans 15 amino acids. Germline CDR1 SGDLS, CDR2 YYNGEE. Unmatched junction bases numbered 7, after V lost 7 bases and J lost 2 bases. The CDR3 loop reads CASSRTSGNTDTQYF. The CDR3 bases are TGTGCCAGCTCCCGCACTAGCGGGAACACAGATACGCAGTATTTT.

The J gene is TRBJ2-3, the V gene TRBV5-4, with TRBD2 identical over 7 bases. This CDR3 has 16 amino acids. From germline, CDR1 is SGHNT and CDR2 YYREEE (reference sequence). The ends lost 1 base at V and 0 bases at J; junction bases unmatched: 5. CDR3 sequence: CASSLYGGGSTDTQYF. The CDR3 nucleotides read TGTGCCAGCAGCTTGTACGGGGGAGGGAGCACAGATACGCAGTATTTT. Based on the CDR3 plus reference TRBV5-4 and TRBJ2-3, the full variable domain is ETGVTQSPTHLIKTRGQQVTLRCSSQSGHNTVSWYQQALGQGPQFIFQYYREEENGRGNFPPRFSGLQFPNYSSELNVNALELDDSALYLCASSLYGGGSTDTQYFGPGTRLTVL.

The rearrangement uses TRBV5-1 and TRBJ1-4; D unclear. Germline CDR1 and CDR2: SGHRS and YFSETQ. CDR3 size: 15 residues. V was cut by 4 bases and J by 6 bases, with 16 bases left in between. CDR3 protein: CASSTTGSSHEKLFF. The CDR3 DNA is TGCGCCAGCAGCACCACCGGGAGTAGTCATGAAAAACTGTTTTTT. The full variable domain, in which reference TRBV5-1 and TRBJ1-4 provide the parts outside the CDR3, is KAGVTQTPRYLIKTRGQQVTLSCSPISGHRSVSWYQQTPGQGLQFLFEYFSETQRNKGNFPGRFSGRQFSNSRSEMNVSTLELGDSALYLCASSTTGSSHEKLFFGSGTQLSVL.

The chain joins TRBV9 to TRBJ2-1; no clear D gene. Looked up from germline, CDR1 is SGDLS and CDR2 is YYNGEE. The CDR3 is 13 amino acids. Trimming left V 6 bases short and J 5 bases short, with 12 bases between. The CDR3 is CASTPLTNNEQFF. The CDR3 DNA sequence: TGTGCCAGCACCCCCCTAACCAACAATGAGCAGTTCTTC.

The rearrangement links TRBV9 to TRBJ2-7, with TRBD1 as a possible D gene (6 bases). The CDR3 has 14 residues. Trimming took 4 bases from V and 5 from J, leaving 16 bases between them. Per germline, CDR1 SGDLS and CDR2 YYNGEE. The CDR3 nucleotides read TGTGCCAGCAGCCCCTTTGCAGGGGCCCACGAGCAGTACTTC. Translating it yields CASSPFAGAHEQYF.

The rearrangement joins TRBV12-5 to TRBJ1-1; D remains unclear. In germline, CDR1 is LGHNT, CDR2 FRNRAP. V lost 2 bases and J 3 bases, leaving 13 bases between the germline ends. The length of the CDR3 is 15 residues. The CDR3 DNA follows: TGTGCTAGTGGTTTGTGGGCTACCGGGGACACTGAAGCTTTCTTT. Encoded protein: CASGLWATGDTEAFF. Full variable domain (missing parts from reference TRBV12-5 and TRBJ1-1): DARVTQTPRHKVTEMGQEVTMRCQPILGHNTVFWYRQTMMQGLELLAYFRNRAPLDDSGMPKDRFSAEMPDATLATLKIQPSEPRDSAVYFCASGLWATGDTEAFFGQGTRLTVV.

CDR3 bases: TGTGCCAGCAGCCTGCAACAGGGGGCAGGGGACACTGAAGCTTTCTTT. The encoded protein is CASSLQQGAGDTEAFF. The chain links TRBV7-8 to TRBJ1-1, with 9 nucleotides matching TRBD1. This CDR3 has 16 residues. J lost 3 bases, V lost 5 bases, and 10 bases had no gene match. Per germline, CDR1 SGHVS and CDR2 FQNEAQ.

The chain has TRBV27 and TRBJ2-1, with 10 bases matching TRBD2. The germline CDR1 and CDR2 sequences are MNHEY and SMNVEV (reference sequence). The junction had 7 bases not matched to a gene; V was cut back by 7 bases and J by 4 bases. The length of the CDR3 is 15 residues. The CDR3 is CASNRGLAEYNEQFF. CDR3 nucleotides: TGTGCCAGCAACCGAGGACTAGCGGAATACAATGAGCAGTTCTTC.

This clone showed up just a few times. This chain joins TRBV13 and TRBJ2-7, with D possibly being TRBD1 (6 bases). CDR1 PRHDT and CDR2 FYEKMQ come from the germline V gene (reference sequence). The CDR3 loop spans 14 amino acids. Trimming cost V 9 bases and J 12 bases, with 27 bases left between them. The chain's CDR3 is CASSRGTVAQVWYF. The CDR3 nucleotides are TGTGCCAGTTCAAGGGGGACCGTCGCTCAGGTATGGTACTTC.

V usage is TRBV6-5 and J usage is TRBJ2-2; 8 bases line up with TRBD2. V was clipped by 0 bases and J by 2 bases; unmatched bases: 2. Germline V CDR1 and CDR2: MNHEY, SVGAGI. The CDR3 spans 16 residues. Here the CDR3 DNA reads TGTGCCAGCAGTTACTCCAGCGGGAGTAACACCGGGGAGCTGTTTTTT. Amino acid sequence: CASSYSSGSNTGELFF.

This clone was seen a single time. This chain connects TRBV7-9 to TRBJ1-5; the D is unclear. Trimming shortened V by 4 bases and J by 3 bases, and 4 bases separated the two germline ends. Germline V gives CDR1 SEHNR, CDR2 FQNEAQ (reference sequence). The CDR3 is 12 amino acids. The CDR3 sequence is CASSYTNQPQHF. CDR3 DNA: TGTGCCAGCAGCTACACCAATCAGCCCCAGCATTTT. Using reference TRBV7-9 and TRBJ1-5 for the parts outside the CDR3, the full variable domain is DTGVSQNPRHKITKRGQNVTFRCDPISEHNRLYWYRQTLGQGPEFLTYFQNEAQLEKSRLLSDRFSAERPKGSFSTLEIQRTEQGDSAMYLCASSYTNQPQHFGDGTRLSIL.

The chain is built from TRBV6-5 and TRBJ1-1; 9 bases match TRBD1. The germline V gene has CDR1 MNHEY and CDR2 SVGAGI. This CDR3 region has 11 residues. V dropped 4 bases and J dropped 12; count of bases not matched to a gene: 3. Here the CDR3 DNA reads TGTGCCAGCAGTTTGGACAGGGGAACTTTCTTT. This codes for CASSLDRGTFF.

This chain links TRBV2 with TRBJ2-7; the D is unclear. V lost 7 bases to trimming and J lost 4 bases, with 5 bases between them. The germline V gene encodes CDR1 SNHLY and CDR2 FYNNEI. The CDR3 has 10 residues. DNA for the CDR3: TGTGCCAGCAAGGAGTACGAGCAGTACTTC. Translated: CASKEYEQYF.

The chain is built from TRBV6-6 and TRBJ2-2; 9 bases agree with TRBD1. Trimming took 4 bases from V and 5 from J; bases not matched to a gene: 8. The CDR3 spans 16 residues. Germline CDR1 is MNHNY and CDR2 is SVGAGI (reference sequence). CDR3 amino acids: CASSSPGQGWTGELFF. The CDR3 bases are TGTGCCAGCAGTTCCCCGGGACAGGGTTGGACCGGGGAGCTGTTTTTT.

The chain combines TRBV11-2 with TRBJ2-5; no definite D call. Per germline, CDR1 SGHAT and CDR2 FQNNGV. V lost 5 bases to trimming and J lost 2 bases, with 12 bases between them. This CDR3 is 14 amino acids long. The CDR3 sequence: CASSKRSDQETQYF. The CDR3, as DNA: TGTGCCAGCAGCAAACGGAGCGATCAAGAGACCCAGTACTTC.